The 20 T cell receptor beta chains listed next were all sequenced from one sample in a study of shared clonotypes between healthy human individuals. TCRdb's copy holds only in-frame clones and misses some; the assay was immunoSEQ multiplex PCR. Here the sample spans millions of clones, about 93% being singletons. Naive CD8 cells lacked CD45RO and underwent positive selection for CCR7, leaving out terminally differentiated effector memory CD45RA+ cells. Material for sequencing was naive CD8+ T cells from PBMCs. These receptor sequences come from a young man in good health. Some clones in this sample may be carry-over from other donors' samples.

In this sample, this clone turned up once. This chain connects TRBV28 to TRBJ2-1; D is perhaps TRBD2 (6 bases). The CDR3 runs 13 residues. CDR1 MDHEN and CDR2 SYDVKM come from the germline V gene. Trimming removed 7 bases at V and 10 bases at J, with 17 bases between. The CDR3 DNA reads as TGTGCCAGCACCTCTGAGCCGCGGGGAGAGCAGTTCTTC. It translates to CASTSEPRGEQFF.

A remark on this clone: The same CDR3 also results from other DNA sequences found in this sample. The chain recombines TRBV9 with TRBJ2-7; D remains unclear. Per the germline V gene, CDR1 is SGDLS and CDR2 is YYNGEE. The V end was cut by 2 bases, the J end by 3 bases, with 6 bases between. This CDR3 comprises 12 residues. CDR3 sequence reads: CASSVGNYEQYF. CDR3 nucleotides: TGTGCCAGCAGCGTGGGTAACTACGAGCAGTACTTC.

This clone was seen a single time. The chain combines TRBV29-1 with TRBJ2-1; the match to TRBD2 covers 9 bases. From germline, CDR1 is SQVTM and CDR2 ANQGSEA. The CDR3 length is 17 residues. Trimming took 4 bases from V and 9 from J; bases not matched to a gene: 19. The CDR3 sequence is CSVGLGRIAGVIGEQFF. CDR3 DNA sequence: TGCAGCGTTGGGCTCGGGAGGATAGCGGGAGTGATCGGTGAGCAGTTCTTC.

The chain uses TRBV6-5 and TRBJ2-7, with a tentative D call TRBD1 (5 bases). Germline-derived CDR1 and CDR2 are MNHEY and SVGAGI. The CDR3 runs 15 residues. Trimming cost V 4 bases and J 1 base, with 14 bases left between them. The CDR3 nucleotides are TGTGCCAGCAGTTCCCTCACAGGATCATCCTACGAGCAGTACTTC. Translation gives CASSSLTGSSYEQYF.

This rearrangement joins TRBV30 to TRBJ2-2; the D gene could be TRBD1 or TRBD2 (5 bases each). The CDR3 contains 13 residues. V was pared by 5 bases and J by 3 bases, with 10 bases between. Germline CDR1 is GTSNPN and CDR2 is SVGIG (reference sequence). CDR3 loop: CAWAGTYTGELFF. CDR3 DNA sequence: TGTGCCTGGGCCGGGACCTACACCGGGGAGCTGTTTTTT.

The rearrangement links TRBV7-2 to TRBJ2-7, with D tentatively TRBD2 (5 bases). Germline values: CDR1 SGHTA, CDR2 FQGNSA. This CDR3 is 19 amino acids long. Deletions cut 2 bases from V and 2 bases from J, with 25 bases between. In DNA, the CDR3 is TGTGCCAGCAGCTTAACCCGGGATCCCTTATTACCCTCTCCCTACGAGCAGTACTTC. Translating it yields CASSLTRDPLLPSPYEQYF.

The chain couples TRBV29-1 to TRBJ1-1; weak D call: TRBD1 (5 bases). Germline CDR1 SQVTM, CDR2 ANQGSEA. The CDR3 is 13 residues long. Trimming pared 7 bases from V and 1 base from J, leaving 13 bases between. This CDR3 reads CSAKGGTNTEAFF. As DNA, the CDR3 is TGCAGCGCAAAAGGTGGGACGAACACTGAAGCTTTCTTT.

This rearrangement joins TRBV10-3 to TRBJ2-1; D is unresolved. This CDR3 region has 17 residues. The V end lost 3 bases, the J end lost 6 bases, and 21 bases lay between the germline ends. The germline gives CDR1 ENHRY, CDR2 SYGVKD. CDR3 protein: CAISDLVPDALPNEQFF. The CDR3 coding sequence is TGTGCCATCAGTGATCTGGTCCCGGACGCACTTCCCAATGAGCAGTTCTTC.

The V gene is TRBV2, the J gene TRBJ1-1; D gene ambiguous. This CDR3 is 15 amino acids long. The ends were cut back, 6 bases at V and 3 bases at J, with 17 bases in the middle. Germline lookup yields CDR1 SNHLY and CDR2 FYNNEI. CDR3 sequence: CASSLAHPGYTEAFF. The CDR3 DNA sequence: TGTGCCAGCAGCTTGGCCCACCCAGGTTACACTGAAGCTTTCTTT.

The rearrangement joins TRBV7-3 to TRBJ2-3, with D possibly matching TRBD1 (6 bases). This CDR3 spans 15 amino acids. Trimming removed 0 bases from V and 2 bases from J, with 9 bases in between. The V gene's germline CDR1 is SGHTA and CDR2 FQGTGA. The CDR3 nucleotides read TGTGCCAGCAGCTTAACGGGGGCAGACACAGATACGCAGTATTTT. Translated, it gives CASSLTGADTDTQYF.

This chain links TRBV7-6 with TRBJ1-1; D is undetermined. CDR1 SGHVS and CDR2 FNYEAQ come from the germline V gene. The CDR3 is 15 amino acids. V was pared by 1 base and J by 4 bases, with 13 bases between. CDR3 region: CASSLGTDFSTEAFF. CDR3 sequence (DNA): TGTGCCAGCAGCTTAGGGACGGATTTCAGCACTGAAGCTTTCTTT. Looking up the rest from reference TRBV7-6 and TRBJ1-1 gives the full variable domain: GAGVSQSPRYKVTKRGQDVALRCDPISGHVSLYWYRQALGQGPEFLTYFNYEAQQDKSGLPNDRFSAERPEGSISTLTIQRTEQRDSAMYRCASSLGTDFSTEAFFGQGTRLTVV.

This clone came up a few times. The CDR3, as DNA: TGCAGCGCGCCGGGACAGGGGAGGACTGAAGCTTTCTTT. Protein sequence: CSAPGQGRTEAFF. The chain combines TRBV29-1 with TRBJ1-1; 10 nucleotides agree with TRBD1. CDR3 size: 13 residues. The germline V gene encodes CDR1 SQVTM and CDR2 ANQGSEA. Trimming at V came to 7 bases and at J to 5 bases, leaving 7 bases not matched to a gene.

The genes are TRBV18 and TRBJ2-2, with TRBD2 identical over 10 bases. The germline gives CDR1 KGHSH, CDR2 LQKENI. V lost 1 base to trimming and J lost 7 bases; unmatched junction nucleotides: 9. CDR3 size: 17 residues. CDR3 residues: CASSPRLAGETGGELFF. CDR3 in DNA: TGTGCCAGCTCACCACGGCTAGCGGGAGAGACGGGCGGGGAGCTGTTTTTT.

The chain joins TRBV5-6 to TRBJ1-1; possible D gene TRBD1, 6 bases. Germline CDR1 is SGHDT and CDR2 is YYEEEE. This CDR3 has 13 amino acids. V was pared by 7 bases and J by 1 base, with 11 bases between. The CDR3 loop is CASSGAPNTEAFF. The CDR3 DNA sequence: TGTGCCAGCTCGGGGGCTCCGAACACTGAAGCTTTCTTT.

This clone was recorded only once. The rearrangement uses TRBV6-1 and TRBJ1-2, with D maybe TRBD1 (6 bases). The germline CDR1 and CDR2 sequences are MNHNS and SASEGT. The V end was cut by 2 bases, the J end by 4 bases, with 14 bases between. This CDR3 has 15 amino acids. CDR3 loop: CASSEFRQATYGYTF. In nucleotides, the CDR3 is TGTGCCAGCAGTGAATTTCGACAGGCGACCTATGGCTACACCTTC.

This chain links TRBV9 with TRBJ2-7; no clear D. Germline V CDR1 and CDR2: SGDLS, YYNGEE. Trimming took off 2 bases at V and 7 bases at J, with 13 bases between the two ends. The CDR3 length is 13 residues. The CDR3 here is CASSVGVMGEQYF. The CDR3 DNA reads as TGTGCCAGCAGCGTCGGAGTAATGGGGGAGCAGTACTTC.

The rearrangement links TRBV5-4 to TRBJ1-3; D unresolved. CDR3 length equals 15 residues. V dropped 0 bases and J dropped 4 bases, with 11 bases sitting between them. The germline V gene encodes CDR1 SGHNT and CDR2 YYREEE (reference sequence). CDR3 sequence reads: CASSLGRGSGNTIYF. The CDR3 DNA follows: TGTGCCAGCAGCTTGGGCCGGGGTAGCGGAAACACCATATATTTT.

This chain connects TRBV5-1 to TRBJ2-7, with D uncertain. Per germline, CDR1 SGHRS and CDR2 YFSETQ. This CDR3 comprises 12 residues. V was clipped by 4 bases and J by 6 bases, with 11 bases between them. CDR3: CASSVGRGEQYF. CDR3 nucleotides: TGCGCCAGCAGCGTCGGACGTGGCGAGCAGTACTTC.

This chain joins TRBV4-3 and TRBJ2-4, with no clear D. CDR1 is LGHNA, CDR2 YSLEER, per germline. The ends were cut back, 1 base at V and 1 base at J, with 14 bases in the middle. This CDR3 is built from 17 residues. The chain's CDR3 is CASSQVGLESAKNIQYF. CDR3 coding DNA: TGCGCCAGCAGCCAAGTCGGCCTGGAGTCGGCCAAAAACATTCAGTACTTC.

The chain is built from TRBV4-1 and TRBJ2-1; 8 bases fit TRBD2. The CDR3 is 19 residues long. J was trimmed by 3 bases and V by 0 bases; bases with no gene match: 13. Germline V gives CDR1 MGHRA, CDR2 YSYEKL. This chain's CDR3 is CASSQDHQREYRGYNEQFF. Written as DNA, the CDR3 is TGCGCCAGCAGCCAAGATCACCAGCGGGAGTACCGGGGCTACAATGAGCAGTTCTTC.